These 26 T cell receptor beta chains were all obtained from the same sample, sequenced in a study of beta chain features in type 1 diabetes. Study-level findings and limits: Type 1 diabetes patients had moderately but significantly shorter TCRB CDR3s in all four CD4+ subsets.

Expressed TCRB transcripts were sequenced, since all the RNA that had been isolated was reverse transcribed. Using immunoSEQ multiplex PCR, the repertoire was profiled, and TCRdb retains in-frame clones only, with some absent. The sample has some 240,000 clones, more than 15% seen once; the top ten hold 0.07% to 0.095%. Antigens for these TCRs are unknown. Sequenced sample: naive CD4+ T cells from blood. The receptor source for this set is a man between 25 and 39 years old with type 1 diabetes.

In this sample, this clone turned up a few times. CDR3 bases: TGTGCCAGCAGCCCAGGGGGCCTAGGGGCCAAAAACATTCAGTACTTC. Translating gives CASSPGGLGAKNIQYF. The genes are TRBV7-9 and TRBJ2-4; 8 nucleotides align to TRBD1. Germline V CDR1 and CDR2: SEHNR, FQNEAQ (reference sequence). The V and J ends lost 5 bases and 1 base, in that order; junction bases with no gene match: 7. This CDR3 comprises 16 residues.

The chain joins TRBV9 to TRBJ2-5; the match to TRBD2 covers 10 bases. Germline loops: CDR1 SGDLS, CDR2 YYNGEE. The CDR3 covers 16 residues. V lost 2 bases and J lost 0; bases outside the gene matches: 4. CDR3 bases: TGTGCCAGCAGCGTGGGACTAGCGCTGTACCAAGAGACCCAGTACTTC. Its protein product is CASSVGLALYQETQYF.

This chain connects TRBV29-1 to TRBJ2-1; possible D gene TRBD1, 6 bases. The CDR3 spans 16 residues. V dropped 2 bases and J dropped 6 bases, with 20 bases sitting between them. The germline V gene has CDR1 SQVTM and CDR2 ANQGSEA. CDR3 sequence: CSVEKSRTVLVNEQFF. CDR3 in DNA: TGCAGCGTTGAAAAGTCCAGGACAGTGCTGGTCAATGAGCAGTTCTTC.

This clone was detected a few times. J is TRBJ2-2 and V is TRBV25-1; D gene ambiguous. The CDR3 is made up of 14 amino acids. Trimming stripped 3 bases from V and 0 bases from J, with 5 bases between. The germline V gene encodes CDR1 MGHDK and CDR2 SYGVNS. The CDR3, as DNA: TGTGCCAGCAGTGACAGCCCGAACACCGGGGAGCTGTTTTTT. Its translation: CASSDSPNTGELFF.

This clone has just a few counts. This sample includes further DNA sequences coding for the same CDR3. The CDR3 DNA follows: TGTGCCAGCAGCTTAAGCGGTCCCTACGAGCAGTACTTC. This translates into CASSLSGPYEQYF. The chain uses TRBV7-2 and TRBJ2-7, with D perhaps TRBD2 (5 bases). Germline-derived CDR1 and CDR2 are SGHTA and FQGNSA. The germline V and J ends were trimmed by 2 bases and 2 bases, with 7 bases remaining between them. CDR3 length: 13 residues.

The V and J genes are TRBV6-6 and TRBJ2-5, with 10 positions matching TRBD1. With V trimmed by 6 bases and J by 2 bases, 6 bases remained unmatched. The germline V gene encodes CDR1 MNHNY and CDR2 SVGAGI (reference sequence). The length of the CDR3 is 15 residues. CDR3 residues: CASRPPGQGQETQYF. The CDR3 nucleotides read TGTGCCAGCAGACCACCGGGACAGGGGCAAGAGACCCAGTACTTC.

As concerns this clone: In the same sample, other DNA sequences code for this CDR3. V gene TRBV28 combines with J gene TRBJ2-7; 9 positions match TRBD1. The V gene's germline CDR1 is MDHEN and CDR2 SYDVKM. The CDR3 length is 15 residues. Germline trimming cut 2 bases from V and 2 bases from J; bases unmatched to any gene: 4. This CDR3 is CASSLGGTGPYEQYF. As DNA, the CDR3 is TGTGCCAGCAGTTTAGGGGGGACAGGGCCCTACGAGCAGTACTTC.

V and J are TRBV29-1 and TRBJ2-3, with D possibly TRBD2 on 5 matching bases. The ends were cut back, 3 bases at V and 4 bases at J, with 8 bases in the middle. Germline V lookup: CDR1 SQVTM, CDR2 ANQGSEA. CDR3 length equals 12 residues. CDR3 in amino acids: CSVEAGADTQYF. CDR3 DNA: TGCAGCGTTGAGGCCGGGGCAGATACGCAGTATTTT.

The chain couples TRBV19 to TRBJ2-1, with 13 bases aligning to TRBD2. With V trimmed by 5 bases and J by 7 bases, 8 bases remained unmatched. The CDR3 has 16 residues. Germline loops: CDR1 LNHDA, CDR2 SQIVND (reference sequence). The CDR3 nucleotides read TGTGCCAGTAGTCCTCGGACTAGCGGGAGAGGGAATGAGCAGTTCTTC. Translation: CASSPRTSGRGNEQFF.

This clone was seen only a few times. The chain employs TRBV29-1 and TRBJ2-7; no clear D. The CDR3 has 13 amino acids. Germline V gives CDR1 SQVTM, CDR2 ANQGSEA. V lost 3 bases to trimming and J lost 2 bases, with 11 bases between them. CDR3 amino acids: CSVEEQEPYEQYF. In DNA form, the CDR3 reads TGCAGCGTTGAGGAGCAGGAACCCTACGAGCAGTACTTC.

This clone has just a few counts. V gene TRBV27 combines with J gene TRBJ2-7; 10 nucleotides agree with TRBD2. From germline, CDR1 is MNHEY and CDR2 SMNVEV (reference sequence). This CDR3 contains 16 residues. Trimming took 1 base from V and 2 from J; bases not matched to a gene: 5. CDR3 sequence (DNA): TGTGCCAGCAGTTTATTTGGACTAGCGGCTCCCTACGAGCAGTACTTC. As protein: CASSLFGLAAPYEQYF.

The genes are TRBV15 and TRBJ1-3; no clear D. Trimming removed 8 bases at V and 0 bases at J, with 11 bases between. CDR1 and CDR2 from the germline V gene are LNHNV and YYDKDF (reference sequence). This CDR3 comprises 14 residues. The DNA of the CDR3 is TGTGCCACCGGGCGGGAAAACTCTGGAAACACCATATATTTT. Translation: CATGRENSGNTIYF. The complete variable domain, with remaining parts taken from reference TRBV15 and TRBJ1-3, reads DAMVIQNPRYQVTQFGKPVTLSCSQTLNHNVMYWYQQKSSQAPKLLFHYYDKDFNNEADTPDNFQSRRPNTSFCFLDIRSPGLGDTAMYLCATGRENSGNTIYFGEGSWLTVV.

The chain employs TRBV29-1 and TRBJ2-5, with 9 nucleotides matching TRBD1. Trimming took 4 bases from V and 3 from J; bases not matched to a gene: 0. Per germline, CDR1 SQVTM and CDR2 ANQGSEA. The CDR3 sequence is 12 residues long. In DNA form, the CDR3 reads TGCAGCGTTGGACAGGGGGAAGAGACCCAGTACTTC. Protein product: CSVGQGEETQYF. Full variable domain (missing parts from reference TRBV29-1 and TRBJ2-5): SAVISQKPSRDICQRGTSLTIQCQVDSQVTMMFWYRQQPGQSLTLIATANQGSEATYESGFVIDKFPISRPNLTFSTLTVSNMSPEDSSIYLCSVGQGEETQYFGPGTRLLVL.

The chain is built from TRBV7-9 and TRBJ2-7; D is perhaps TRBD1 (6 bases). The CDR3 extends over 14 amino acids. Germline V gene lookup returns CDR1 SEHNR and CDR2 FQNEAQ (reference sequence). The V end lost 8 bases, the J end lost 2 bases, and 16 bases lay between the germline ends. CDR3 bases: TGTGCCAGCCCCTCTGGGGACAATGCCTACGAGCAGTACTTC. Its protein is CASPSGDNAYEQYF. The full variable domain, its missing parts supplied by reference TRBV7-9 and TRBJ2-7, is DTGVSQNPRHKITKRGQNVTFRCDPISEHNRLYWYRQTLGQGPEFLTYFQNEAQLEKSRLLSDRFSAERPKGSFSTLEIQRTEQGDSAMYLCASPSGDNAYEQYFGPGTRLTVT.

This rearrangement joins TRBV7-2 to TRBJ1-5; D is ambiguous. Trimming removed 2 bases at V and 1 base at J, with 6 bases between. CDR1 and CDR2 from the germline V gene are SGHTA and FQGNSA. This CDR3 contains 14 residues. The CDR3 loop is CASSLQKSNQPQHF. DNA of the CDR3: TGTGCCAGCAGCTTACAGAAAAGCAATCAGCCCCAGCATTTT.

Only a few counts were recorded for this clone. The chain has TRBV29-1 and TRBJ1-2; 10 bases align to TRBD1. Germline CDR1 SQVTM, CDR2 ANQGSEA. Trimming cost V 4 bases and J 4 bases; bases outside gene matches: 9. CDR3 length: 15 amino acids. In DNA form, the CDR3 reads TGCAGCGTTGGAGGGACAGGGGTATTTGGCTATGGCTACACCTTC. This sequence encodes CSVGGTGVFGYGYTF.

V usage is TRBV27 and J usage is TRBJ2-7; 9 nucleotides agree with TRBD1. The CDR3 length is 13 residues. CDR1 and CDR2 (germline): MNHEY, SMNVEV (reference sequence). The V segment lost 8 bases and the J segment 3 bases; nucleotides outside the gene matches: 5. The CDR3, as DNA: TGTGCCAGCGGACAGGGGTCTATCTACGAGCAGTACTTC. This gives the protein CASGQGSIYEQYF.

V gene TRBV25-1 combines with J gene TRBJ2-3; the match to TRBD1 covers 7 bases. Per germline, CDR1 MGHDK and CDR2 SYGVNS. The junction had 8 bases not matched to a gene; V was cut back by 6 bases and J by 2 bases. The CDR3 sequence is 15 residues long. The chain's CDR3 is CASSLGQQVTDTQYF. The DNA of the CDR3 is TGTGCCAGCAGCCTGGGACAGCAAGTCACAGATACGCAGTATTTT.

This chain uses TRBV7-9 with TRBJ2-7; D assignment may be TRBD1 or TRBD2 (5 bases each). Trimming left V 5 bases short and J 2 bases short, with 16 bases between. Looked up from germline, CDR1 is SEHNR and CDR2 is FQNEAQ (reference sequence). This CDR3 has 15 amino acids. The CDR3 region is CASSLMDGGAYEQYF. CDR3 nucleotide sequence: TGTGCCAGCAGCCTTATGGATGGGGGAGCCTACGAGCAGTACTTC. The variable domain in full, with the rest retrieved from reference TRBV7-9 and TRBJ2-7, is DTGVSQNPRHKITKRGQNVTFRCDPISEHNRLYWYRQTLGQGPEFLTYFQNEAQLEKSRLLSDRFSAERPKGSFSTLEIQRTEQGDSAMYLCASSLMDGGAYEQYFGPGTRLTVT.

This clone was counted only a few times. The genes are TRBV19 and TRBJ2-7; 9 nucleotides align to TRBD1. This CDR3 comprises 14 residues. V trimming: 3 bases; J trimming: 1 base; junction bases outside the gene matches: 1. Germline V CDR1 and CDR2: LNHDA, SQIVND (reference sequence). The CDR3: CASSMDRGSYEQYF. The CDR3 DNA reads as TGTGCCAGTAGTATGGACAGGGGATCCTACGAGCAGTACTTC.

This rearrangement joins TRBV29-1 to TRBJ2-1; 10 nucleotides align to TRBD2. Trimming at V came to 6 bases and at J to 5 bases, leaving 7 bases not matched to a gene. The CDR3 has 14 amino acids. Germline CDR1 reads SQVTM; CDR2 reads ANQGSEA. In nucleotides, the CDR3 is TGCAGCGTAGAGACTAGCGGGTACCACAATGAGCAGTTCTTC. Translated, it gives CSVETSGYHNEQFF.

There are a few counts of this clone. V is TRBV27 and J is TRBJ2-5; D possibly matches TRBD1 or TRBD2 (5 bases each). Trimming took 5 bases from V and 1 from J, leaving 14 bases between them. This CDR3 has 15 residues. The germline V gene encodes CDR1 MNHEY and CDR2 SMNVEV (reference sequence). The CDR3 reads CASSPLAGFQETQYF. The CDR3 region has the DNA TGTGCCAGCAGTCCCCTAGCAGGGTTCCAAGAGACCCAGTACTTC.

This clone was counted a few times. V is TRBV29-1 and J is TRBJ2-7; D is tentatively TRBD1 or TRBD2 (6 bases each). The germline CDR1 and CDR2 sequences are SQVTM and ANQGSEA. The CDR3 totals 11 residues. The ends were cut back, 3 bases at V and 7 bases at J, with 10 bases in the middle. In DNA, the CDR3 is TGCAGCGTTGACGAGGGGGGAGAGCAGTACTTC. This encodes CSVDEGGEQYF.

The rearrangement uses TRBV9 and TRBJ2-7; D tentatively reads TRBD1 or TRBD2 (5 bases each). This CDR3 is 14 amino acids long. Germline CDR1 and CDR2: SGDLS and YYNGEE. V lost 0 bases and J 9 bases, leaving 16 bases between the germline ends. CDR3: CASSVGSGPEGQYF. In nucleotides, the CDR3 is TGTGCCAGCAGCGTAGGTTCAGGGCCCGAGGGGCAGTACTTC.

This chain uses TRBV7-2 with TRBJ2-7; D gene unclear. Germline V gene sequence: CDR1 SGHTA, CDR2 FQGNSA. The ends were cut back, 3 bases at V and 3 bases at J, with 6 bases in the middle. The CDR3 loop spans 12 amino acids. The CDR3 loop is CASSFQSYEQYF. In DNA form, the CDR3 reads TGTGCCAGCAGCTTCCAAAGCTACGAGCAGTACTTC.

The CDR3 here is CASSFPYLRGRETQYF. As DNA, the CDR3 is TGTGCCAGCAGCTTCCCGTACCTTCGGGGACGGGAGACCCAGTACTTC. The chain couples TRBV7-9 to TRBJ2-5; the D call may be TRBD1 or TRBD2 (5 bases each). CDR3 size: 16 residues. Germline-derived CDR1 and CDR2 are SEHNR and FQNEAQ (reference sequence). V shed 3 bases and J shed 5 bases, with 19 bases lying between them.